This T cell receptor beta chain was documented in a study of cytomegalovirus exposure and HLA in healthy donors. General study points: Confirmation in vitro established that a few CMV-associated chains were specific for CMV antigens. The investigators catalogued 160 or so TCR beta chains as cytomegalovirus-associated. Among TCR sequences, most were rare, though some public TCRs appeared in many donors.

Concerning this clone itself: The antigen remains undetermined.

Using immunoSEQ multiplex PCR, the repertoire was profiled, and TCRdb retains in-frame clones only, with some absent. The table has 110,000 to 150,000 clones, roughly 89% seen once. The source of this sequence is a woman younger than 35 in good health and CMV-seropositive. Material for sequencing was PBMCs.

The CDR3 region is CASSSGTGNEQYF. In nucleotides, the CDR3 is TGTGCCAGCAGCTCCGGGACAGGGAACGAGCAGTACTTC. The chain joins TRBV7-9 to TRBJ2-7; 9 bases align to TRBD1. Germline values: CDR1 SEHNR, CDR2 FQNEAQ (reference sequence). The CDR3 consists of 13 residues. V lost 4 bases, J lost 5 bases, and 3 bases stayed unmatched.